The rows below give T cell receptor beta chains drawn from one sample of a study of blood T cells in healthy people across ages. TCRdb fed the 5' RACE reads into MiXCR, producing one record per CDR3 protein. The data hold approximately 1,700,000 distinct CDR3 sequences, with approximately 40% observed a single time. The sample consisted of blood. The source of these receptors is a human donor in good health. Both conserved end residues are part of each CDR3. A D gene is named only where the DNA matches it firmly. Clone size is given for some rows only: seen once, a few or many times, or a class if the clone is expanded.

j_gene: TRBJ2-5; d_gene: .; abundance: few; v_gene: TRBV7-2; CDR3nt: TGTGCCAGCAGCCCTGGACTAACCGCCCCCCAAGAGACCCAGTACTTC; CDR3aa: CASSPGLTAPQETQYF
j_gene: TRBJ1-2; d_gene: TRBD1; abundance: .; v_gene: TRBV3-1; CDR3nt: TGTGCCAGCAGCCAAGTGGACAGGGTAAACTATGGTTACACCTTC; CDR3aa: CASSQVDRVNYGYTF
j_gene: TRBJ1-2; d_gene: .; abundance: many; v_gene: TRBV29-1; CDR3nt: TGCAGCGTCGTCCGGGTTTCCTATGGCTACACCTTC; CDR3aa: CSVVRVSYGYTF
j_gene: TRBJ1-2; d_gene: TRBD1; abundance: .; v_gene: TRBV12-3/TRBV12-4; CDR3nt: TGTGCCAGCATCGGGACAGGGGTTTGGGGCTACACCTTC; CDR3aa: CASIGTGVWGYTF
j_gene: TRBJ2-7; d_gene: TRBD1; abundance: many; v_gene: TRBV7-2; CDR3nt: TGTGCCAGCAGCTTAGGACAGGGGCGCTCCTACGAGCAGTACTTC; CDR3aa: CASSLGQGRSYEQYF
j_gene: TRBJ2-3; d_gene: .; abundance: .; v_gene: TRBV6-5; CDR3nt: TGTGCCAGCAGTTATGGGGGTCCCCCGGAAAATACGCAGTATTTT; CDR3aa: CASSYGGPPENTQYF
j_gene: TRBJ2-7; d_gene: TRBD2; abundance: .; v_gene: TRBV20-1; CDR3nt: TGCAGTGCTGGAGATCCTCGCGGGGGGTCTTACGAGCAGTACTTC; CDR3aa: CSAGDPRGGSYEQYF
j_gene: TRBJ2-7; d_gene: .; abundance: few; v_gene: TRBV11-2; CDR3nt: TGTGCCAGCACTAGAGGGGGGGTCGTATACGAGCAGTACTTC; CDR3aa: CASTRGGVVYEQYF
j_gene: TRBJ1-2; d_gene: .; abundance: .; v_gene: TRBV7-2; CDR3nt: TGTGCCAGCAGCTTAGACGGGGCGCTAGGCTACATCTTC; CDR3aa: CASSLDGALGYIF
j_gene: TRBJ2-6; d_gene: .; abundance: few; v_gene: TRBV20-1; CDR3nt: TGCAGTGCTAGACATGTGGCTGGGGCCAACGTCCTGACTTTC; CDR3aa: CSARHVAGANVLTF
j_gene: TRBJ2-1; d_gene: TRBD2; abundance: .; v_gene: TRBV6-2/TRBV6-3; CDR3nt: TGTGCGACCCGACTAGCGGGGTTTAATGAGCAGTTCTTC; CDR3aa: CATRLAGFNEQFF
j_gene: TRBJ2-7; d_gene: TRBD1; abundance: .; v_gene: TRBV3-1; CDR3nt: TGTGCCAGCAGCCAAGATTTGAGACAGGGGGTCGAGCAGTACTTC; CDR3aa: CASSQDLRQGVEQYF
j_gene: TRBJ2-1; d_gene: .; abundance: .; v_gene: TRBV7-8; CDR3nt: TGTGCCAGCAGCCCGCCCGGGACGGGCCAGAATGAGCAGTTCTTC; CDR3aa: CASSPPGTGQNEQFF
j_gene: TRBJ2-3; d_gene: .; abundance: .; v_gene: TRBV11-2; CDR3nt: TGTGCCAGCAGCCTGGGGTCGGGGGCAGCGGATACGCAGTATTTT; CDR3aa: CASSLGSGAADTQYF
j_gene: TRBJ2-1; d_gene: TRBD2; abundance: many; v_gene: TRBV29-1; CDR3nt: TGCAGCGTTGTAGCGGGGGGGCCAGATGAGCAGTTCTTC; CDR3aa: CSVVAGGPDEQFF
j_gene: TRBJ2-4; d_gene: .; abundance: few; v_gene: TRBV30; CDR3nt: TGTGCCTGGAGCGTAGACAGAGTAGCCAAAAACATTCAGTACTTC; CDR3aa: CAWSVDRVAKNIQYF
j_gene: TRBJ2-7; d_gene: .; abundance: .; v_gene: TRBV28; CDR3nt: TGTGCCAGCAGTTTTGTCACCGACGCCTACGAGCAGTACTTC; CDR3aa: CASSFVTDAYEQYF
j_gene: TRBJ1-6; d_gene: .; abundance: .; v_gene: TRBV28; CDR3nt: TGTGCCAGCATCTCGGCCACGACAGTCTCCTATAATTCACCCCTCCACTTT; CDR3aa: CASISATTVSYNSPLHF
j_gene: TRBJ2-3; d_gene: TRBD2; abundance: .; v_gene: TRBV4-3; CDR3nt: TGCGCCAGCAGCCAAGTTTTCCGGGGGGAGATCGCAGATACGCGGTATTTT; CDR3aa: CASSQVFRGEIADTRYF
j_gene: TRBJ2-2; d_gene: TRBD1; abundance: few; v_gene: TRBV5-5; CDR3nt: TGTGCCAGCAGCCCGGACAGGACGAACACCGGGGAGCTGTTTTTT; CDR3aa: CASSPDRTNTGELFF
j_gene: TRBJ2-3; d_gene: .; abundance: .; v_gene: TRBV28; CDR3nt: TGTGCCAGCAGTTTGATCGGTACAGGGAGAACAGATACGCAGTATTTT; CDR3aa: CASSLIGTGRTDTQYF
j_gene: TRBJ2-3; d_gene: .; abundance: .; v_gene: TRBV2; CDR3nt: TGTGCCAGCAGGGACCGGGCAGATGCGCAGTATTTT; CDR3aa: CASRDRADAQYF
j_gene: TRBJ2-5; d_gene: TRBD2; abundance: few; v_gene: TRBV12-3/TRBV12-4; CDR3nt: TGTGCCAGCAGTACCTCCGGGACTAGCGGAGAGACCCAGTACTTC; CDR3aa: CASSTSGTSGETQYF
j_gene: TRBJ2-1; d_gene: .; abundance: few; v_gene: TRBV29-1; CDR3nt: TGCAGCGTTCCGGGGACTCCCAGCTCCTACAATGAGCAGTTCTTC; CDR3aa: CSVPGTPSSYNEQFF
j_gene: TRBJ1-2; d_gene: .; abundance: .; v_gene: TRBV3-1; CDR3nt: TGTGCCAGCATGTCGACAGGTTATGGCTACACCTTC; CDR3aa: CASMSTGYGYTF